Listed below are T cell receptor beta chains from one sample, sequenced in a study of neurological immune-mediated disorders. TCRdb itself ran the 5' RACE reads through MiXCR, one entry per CDR3 protein. The sample carries about 66,000 distinct CDR3 sequences, around 4.2% recorded once. The sequenced sample was PBMCs. The receptors were sampled from a man aged 25 to 40 with multiple sclerosis. Both conserved end residues are part of each CDR3. The D gene is left open where the match is weak. Clone sizes are given selectively: once, few, many, or a class where the clone is expanded.

abundance,d_gene,v_gene,j_gene,CDR3aa,CDR3nt
few,TRBD1,TRBV5-4,TRBJ1-1,CASSLGTGGMNTEAFF,TGTGCCAGCAGCTTAGGGACAGGGGGGATGAACACTGAAGCTTTCTTT
many,-,TRBV6-2/TRBV6-3,TRBJ2-3,CASSYARDVNTQYF,TGTGCCAGCAGTTACGCCAGGGATGTAAATACGCAGTATTTT
few,-,TRBV3-1,TRBJ2-7,CASRPRDKSDEQYF,TGTGCCAGCAGGCCTAGGGACAAAAGCGACGAGCAGTACTTC
many,-,TRBV7-9,TRBJ2-3,CASTSIDTQYF,TGTGCCAGCACCTCTATAGATACGCAGTATTTT
many,TRBD1,TRBV12-3/TRBV12-4,TRBJ1-2,CASRKGQGAGYTF,TGTGCCAGCAGGAAAGGACAGGGGGCTGGCTACACCTTC
many,-,TRBV5-1,TRBJ1-2,CASSPPEGVGYTF,TGCGCCAGCAGCCCCCCGGAGGGGGTCGGCTACACCTTC
many,-,TRBV5-1,TRBJ2-3,CASSPPSPDTQYF,TGCGCCAGCAGCCCACCAAGTCCAGATACGCAGTATTTT
many,-,TRBV2,TRBJ2-3,CASSGQSRDTQYF,TGTGCCAGCAGTGGGCAGTCAAGAGATACGCAGTATTTT
many,TRBD2,TRBV12-3/TRBV12-4,TRBJ2-2,CASTIGLAGAGGGELFF,TGTGCCAGCACCATCGGACTAGCGGGGGCTGGTGGCGGGGAGCTGTTTTTT
many,TRBD2,TRBV20-1,TRBJ2-1,CSARTSSSYNEQFF,TGCAGTGCTCGGACTAGCAGCTCCTACAATGAGCAGTTCTTC
many,-,TRBV25-1,TRBJ2-3,CASRYTDTQYF,TGTGCCAGCAGGTACACAGATACGCAGTATTTT
many,-,TRBV7-6,TRBJ2-2,CASSLVSRGANTGELFF,TGTGCCAGCAGCTTAGTATCTAGGGGGGCCAACACCGGGGAGCTGTTTTTT
many,TRBD1,TRBV5-1,TRBJ2-4,CASRSGTGGATRNIQYF,TGCGCCAGCAGATCCGGGACAGGGGGCGCGACGCGGAACATTCAGTACTTC
many,-,TRBV5-1,TRBJ2-7,CASSTGEFYEQYF,TGCGCCAGCAGCACTGGGGAGTTCTACGAGCAGTACTTC
-,-,TRBV7-9,TRBJ1-1,CASRFSRGEPNTEAFF,TGTGCCAGCAGATTCTCGAGGGGCGAACCAAACACTGAAGCTTTCTTT
many,TRBD1,TRBV28,TRBJ2-4,CASNPWLETGENIQYF,TGTGCCAGCAACCCTTGGCTGGAGACAGGGGAAAACATTCAGTACTTC
few,-,TRBV10-2,TRBJ2-1,CASSETRQMGQFF,TGCGCCAGCAGTGAGACCAGACAGATGGGGCAGTTCTTC
many,-,TRBV20-1,TRBJ2-5,CSARDPKGDGETQYF,TGCAGTGCTAGAGATCCCAAAGGGGATGGCGAGACCCAGTACTTC
many,-,TRBV5-1,TRBJ1-2,CASTPGGSSRYTF,TGCGCCAGCACCCCGGGGGGGTCTTCTCGCTACACCTTC
many,-,TRBV20-1,TRBJ1-6,CSLLGTGRTYNSPLHF,TGCAGTTTGCTAGGGACCGGGAGGACCTATAATTCACCCCTCCACTTT
many,-,TRBV5-1,TRBJ2-1,CASSLQDTQGNEQFF,TGCGCCAGCAGCTTACAGGACACACAAGGCAATGAGCAGTTCTTC
many,-,TRBV5-1,TRBJ2-2,CASSLEGTTNTGELFF,TGCGCCAGCAGCTTGGAAGGGACGACGAACACCGGGGAGCTGTTTTTT
many,TRBD1,TRBV9,TRBJ1-5,CASSVSGGFGQPQHF,TGTGCCAGCAGCGTTTCAGGGGGCTTCGGTCAGCCCCAGCATTTT
few,-,TRBV5-1,TRBJ2-7,CASSLREGYEQYF,TGCGCCAGCAGCTTGCGGGAAGGCTACGAGCAGTACTTC
many,-,TRBV4-1,TRBJ1-4,CASSQLRLPNEKLFF,TGCGCCAGCAGCCAACTCAGGCTCCCGAATGAAAAACTGTTTTTT
many,TRBD2,TRBV20-1,TRBJ2-1,CSASLAGRYPYSYNEQFF,TGCAGTGCTAGCCTAGCGGGTCGTTACCCATACTCCTACAATGAGCAGTTCTTC
few,-,TRBV6-5,TRBJ2-3,CASTPPGATDTQYF,TGTGCCAGCACCCCCCCGGGGGCCACAGATACGCAGTATTTT
many,TRBD1,TRBV12-3/TRBV12-4,TRBJ2-7,CASSLGGTGDREQYF,TGTGCCAGCAGTTTAGGCGGGACAGGGGACCGCGAGCAGTACTTC